The TCR beta chain described here comes from a study of T cell responses to AZD1222 COVID-19 vaccine. Findings and limits, study-wide: The study found Spike-specific TCR breadth and depth rose after two AZD1222 doses.

As to this clone: Its target is unknown.

V was clipped by 2 bases and J by 2 bases, with 13 bases between them. Per the germline V gene, CDR1 is MDHEN and CDR2 is SYDVKM. The CDR3 contains 16 residues. Assay used: immunoSEQ multiplex PCR; TCRdb lists only in-frame clones, some missing. The sample includes 150,000 to 200,000 clones, 85% to 90% of them seen just once. This TCR derives from an adult in good health. The material was peripheral blood, obtained on day 0 of AZD1222 vaccination. The chain has TRBV28 and TRBJ1-5; tentative D call: TRBD1 (5 bases). This chain's CDR3 is CASSLLMGVGNQPQHF. The CDR3 DNA follows: TGTGCCAGCAGTTTACTCATGGGGGTAGGCAATCAGCCCCAGCATTTT.